This TCR beta chain emerged from a study of shared clonotypes between healthy human individuals. Notes on the study in general: A handful of donors had around 5.2% of their naive CD4 clonotypes in common.

The CDR3 sequence is 12 residues long. Germline V gene sequence: CDR1 KGHSH, CDR2 LQKENI. V gave up 7 bases and J gave up 4 bases, with 8 bases separating them. Assay used: immunoSEQ multiplex PCR; TCRdb lists only in-frame clones, some missing. This table holds more than 850,000 clones, about four fifths found once. This clone was observed a few times. Its antigen is still unknown. The sequence derives from a man between 18 and 35 years old in good health. Some clones in this sample may be carry-over from other donors' samples. The rearrangement uses TRBV18 and TRBJ1-3, with D unclear. What was sequenced was memory CD4+ T cells from PBMCs. Subset meaning: CD45RA-negative fraction. CDR3 amino acids: CASCEAGNTIYF. CDR3 bases: TGTGCCAGCTGCGAGGCCGGAAACACCATATATTTT.